The 9 T cell receptor beta chains reported below all come from one sample, sequenced in a study of CD8 T cells in ankylosing spondylitis. One entry per CDR3 protein results from TCRdb running MiXCR on the 5' RACE reads. The table records about 260,000 distinct CDR3 sequences, roughly 25% of them present only once. Specimen: blood, either unsorted or a sorted T cell fraction (not recorded which). The source of these receptors is a male donor with ankylosing spondylitis or in good health (not recorded which).

This clonotype was counted between two and nine times. The rearrangement uses TRBV13 and TRBJ2-1; the match to TRBD1 covers 8 bases. This CDR3 has 15 amino acids. With 2 bases clipped from V and 6 bases from J, the junction kept 6 bases outside the gene matches. Germline CDR1 reads PRHDT; CDR2 reads FYEKMQ (reference sequence). The CDR3 reads CASSLRTGRFNEQFF. The CDR3 region has the DNA TGTGCCAGCAGCTTAAGGACAGGGCGATTCAATGAGCAGTTCTTC.

A few counts support this clonotype. J is TRBJ2-3 and V is TRBV3-1; D call uncertain. The germline gives CDR1 LGHDT, CDR2 YNNKEL (reference sequence). This CDR3 region has 13 residues. V was shortened by 3 bases and J by 1 base, with 5 bases between the two germline ends. CDR3 bases: TGTGCCAGCAGCCACCTTGGCACAGATACGCAGTATTTT. Protein sequence: CASSHLGTDTQYF.

This clonotype has ten or more counts. V usage is TRBV29-1 and J usage is TRBJ2-5; the D gene is possibly TRBD2 (5 bases). Germline V lookup: CDR1 SQVTM, CDR2 ANQGSEA. Trimming stripped 4 bases from V and 1 base from J, with 7 bases between. There are 12 residues in the CDR3. The CDR3, as DNA: TGCAGCGTTGCTCGGGGCCAAGAGACCCAGTACTTC. This codes for CSVARGQETQYF.

J is TRBJ2-1 and V is TRBV20-1, with 7 nucleotides matching TRBD1. The ends lost 5 bases at V and 2 bases at J; junction bases unmatched: 3. This CDR3 has 13 residues. Germline V gives CDR1 DFQATT, CDR2 SNEGSKA (reference sequence). CDR3: CSAAQGAYNEQFF. The CDR3 DNA follows: TGCAGTGCTGCCCAGGGGGCCTACAATGAGCAGTTCTTC.

This clonotype was recorded at least ten times. The chain joins TRBV6-2 or TRBV6-3 to TRBJ1-2; maybe TRBD1 (5 bases). Germline V gene data show CDR1 as MNHEY and CDR2 as SVGEGT. V was cut by 4 bases and J by 8 bases, with 17 bases left in between. There are 14 residues in the CDR3. The CDR3 spells CASSLPGPGWGYTF. The CDR3 DNA follows: TGTGCCAGCAGTTTACCGGGACCAGGCTGGGGCTACACCTTC.

The sample holds many counts of this clonotype. J is TRBJ2-3 and V is TRBV5-1; D not certain. Trimming took 0 bases from V and 2 from J, leaving 13 bases between them. This CDR3 has 16 amino acids. Per germline, CDR1 SGHRS and CDR2 YFSETQ. In DNA form, the CDR3 reads TGCGCCAGCAGCTTGGGCTCAGGCAGAACCACAGATACGCAGTATTTT. This encodes CASSLGSGRTTDTQYF.

The chain joins TRBV7-2 to TRBJ2-5, with D tentatively TRBD2 (7 bases). Trimming removed 0 bases at V and 5 bases at J, with 13 bases between. In germline, CDR1 is SGHTA, CDR2 FQGNSA. CDR3 size: 15 residues. The CDR3 sequence: CASSLAGGQRETQYF. CDR3 coding DNA: TGTGCCAGCAGCTTAGCGGGGGGGCAAAGGGAGACCCAGTACTTC.

This clonotype was seen repeatedly, ten times or more. The genes are TRBV20-1 and TRBJ2-5, with unresolved D. V lost 0 bases to trimming and J lost 5 bases, with 7 bases between them. This CDR3 contains 12 residues. Per the germline V gene, CDR1 is DFQATT and CDR2 is SNEGSKA (reference sequence). The CDR3 is CSARDPPETQYF. CDR3 coding DNA: TGCAGTGCTAGAGATCCCCCGGAGACCCAGTACTTC.

This clonotype was seen many times. The chain is built from TRBV12-3 or TRBV12-4 and TRBJ1-1; a possible D gene is TRBD1 (6 bases). The CDR3 covers 13 residues. Trimming stripped 6 bases from V and 11 bases from J, with 19 bases between. CDR3 in DNA: TGTGCCAGCAGCCTCAAGGAGGGGGTAAGGGCTTTCTTT. It translates to CASSLKEGVRAFF.